The rows below give T cell receptor beta chains drawn from one sample of a study of CD8 T cells in ankylosing spondylitis. MiXCR was run by TCRdb on the 5' RACE reads, yielding one entry per CDR3 protein. Among tens of thousands of distinct CDR3 sequences listed, about a tenth were seen once. The sequencing input was blood, either unsorted or a sorted T cell fraction (not recorded which). These receptors were taken from a male donor with ankylosing spondylitis or in good health (not recorded which). The CDR3 runs from the conserved cysteine through the conserved F or W. The D gene is left open where the match is weak. Clone sizes are given selectively: once, few, many, or a class where the clone is expanded.

CSGGFRETQYF TGCAGTGGTGGATTTAGGGAGACCCAGTACTTC TRBJ2-5 TRBV20-1 . many
CASSLARATRETQYF TGTGCCAGCAGCTTAGCCAGGGCCACAAGGGAGACCCAGTACTTC TRBJ2-5 TRBV7-2 . many
CASTSGETQYF TGTGCCAGCACTAGCGGGGAGACCCAGTACTTC TRBJ2-5 TRBV6-2/TRBV6-3 TRBD2 few
CASSQGLAGGYTPYNEQFF TGTGCCAGCAGCCAAGGACTAGCGGGAGGGTATACGCCCTACAATGAGCAGTTCTTC TRBJ2-1 TRBV3-2 . many
CASSQERRGELFF TGTGCCAGCAGCCAAGAAAGGCGGGGGGAGCTGTTTTTT TRBJ2-2 TRBV3-1 . many
CASSRPGTGANYGYTF TGTGCCAGCAGCCGACCTGGTACAGGGGCTAACTATGGCTACACCTTC TRBJ1-2 TRBV12-3/TRBV12-4 TRBD1 .
CASSDGQYYGYTF TGTGCCAGCAGTGATGGGCAGTACTATGGCTACACCTTC TRBJ1-2 TRBV25-1 . many
CSVRYGNTEAFF TGCAGCGTTAGGTATGGGAACACTGAAGCTTTCTTT TRBJ1-1 TRBV29-1 . many
CASSLLTSNYGYTF TGCGCCAGCAGCTTGTTGACATCTAACTATGGCTACACCTTC TRBJ1-2 TRBV5-1 . .
CSASSPVGYNTEAFF TGCAGTGCTAGTTCGCCCGTCGGCTATAACACTGAAGCTTTCTTT TRBJ1-1 TRBV20-1 . many
CACCQGYGGRRADTQYF TGTGCCTGCTGCCAAGGTTACGGCGGGAGAAGGGCAGATACGCAGTATTTT TRBJ2-3 TRBV3-1 TRBD2 .
CSVERQLTMNTEAFF TGCAGCGTTGAAAGGCAGTTGACTATGAACACTGAAGCTTTCTTT TRBJ1-1 TRBV29-1 . many
CASKRVASGYTF TGTGCCAGCAAGAGGGTTGCCAGTGGCTACACCTTC TRBJ1-2 TRBV6-1 . .
CASSMEGLGIGETQYF TGTGCCAGTAGTATGGAGGGACTAGGAATCGGGGAGACCCAGTACTTC TRBJ2-5 TRBV19 TRBD2 .
CASSRRGTEAFF TGTGCCAGCAGCCGGCGGGGCACTGAAGCTTTCTTT TRBJ1-1 TRBV27 . many
CASKNLNSPLHF TGTGCCAGCAAAAACCTTAATTCACCCCTCCACTTT TRBJ1-6 TRBV27 . many
CSARVVLAASYNEQFF TGCAGTGCTAGAGTTGTACTTGCGGCTTCCTACAATGAGCAGTTCTTC TRBJ2-1 TRBV20-1 . many
CASSKPGTSDGYEQFF TGCGCCAGCAGCAAGCCCGGGACTAGCGATGGTTATGAGCAGTTCTTC TRBJ2-1 TRBV4-1 TRBD2 many
CASRTSGRNEQFF TGTGCCAGCCGGACTAGCGGGAGAAATGAGCAGTTCTTC TRBJ2-1 TRBV12-3/TRBV12-4 TRBD2 many
CSVEDPPEGEAFF TGCAGCGTTGAAGATCCACCCGAGGGTGAAGCTTTCTTT TRBJ1-1 TRBV29-1 . many
CASSRGQGTYGYTF TGCGCCAGCAGCCGGGGACAGGGGACCTATGGCTACACCTTC TRBJ1-2 TRBV4-1 TRBD1 many
CASSFEEREQFF TGTGCCAGCAGCTTCGAAGAGCGGGAGCAGTTCTTC TRBJ2-1 TRBV5-4 . .
CASRENMAAGELFF TGCGCCAGCAGAGAGAACATGGCCGCCGGGGAGCTGTTTTTT TRBJ2-2 TRBV5-1 . many
CASSRGQGRTREQYF TGTGCCAGCAGCCGAGGACAGGGGCGTACAAGGGAGCAGTACTTC TRBJ2-7 TRBV12-3/TRBV12-4 TRBD1 many
CASSPSGGTYEQYF TGTGCCAGCAGCCCGTCCGGGGGAACATACGAGCAGTACTTC TRBJ2-7 TRBV3-1 . many
CASSLVGGYEQYF TGTGCCAGCAGCTTAGTAGGGGGCTACGAGCAGTACTTC TRBJ2-7 TRBV11-2 . many
CASSQVTREGEQYF TGTGCCAGCAGCCAAGTTACCAGGGAAGGCGAGCAGTACTTC TRBJ2-7 TRBV3-1 . many
CATSSLGLAGVKDTQYF TGTGCCACCAGCAGCCTGGGACTAGCGGGAGTTAAAGATACGCAGTATTTT TRBJ2-3 TRBV15 TRBD2 many
CASSITGVSGAEQYF TGTGCCAGTAGTATAACAGGGGTTTCGGGGGCCGAGCAGTACTTC TRBJ2-7 TRBV19 . many
CASSLETSGPYEQYF TGTGCCAGCAGCTTGGAGACTAGCGGCCCCTACGAGCAGTACTTC TRBJ2-7 TRBV11-2 TRBD2 many
CASRAGPTGELFF TGTGCCAGTCGGGCAGGGCCCACCGGGGAGCTGTTTTTT TRBJ2-2 TRBV6-6 . few